This note documents a single T cell receptor (beta chain) sequence. The sample comes from a study of preoperative IRX-2 immunotherapy in early breast cancer. Treatment: preoperative locoregional IRX-2 cytokine immunotherapy. Preoperative locoregional IRX-2 cytokine immunotherapy was tested in the phase Ib source study. TCRdb's copy holds only in-frame clones and misses some; the assay was immunoSEQ multiplex PCR. This sample has around 30,000 clones, with roughly 87% found just once. This CDR3 is built from 14 residues. CDR1 and CDR2 (germline): SGHRS, YFSETQ. V was trimmed by 3 bases and J by 2 bases, leaving 11 bases between them.

The genes are TRBV5-1 and TRBJ1-1; D gene uncertain. The specimen was lymph node tissue, collected from a patient treated with IRX-2 immunotherapy. The receptor's source is a human donor with breast cancer. The DNA for the CDR3 is TGCGCCAGCAGCTCGTTCGGCAGTAACACTGAAGCTTTCTTT. Translating it yields CASSSFGSNTEAFF.